What follows are 13 T cell receptor beta chains derived from one specimen sequenced in a study of cytomegalovirus exposure and HLA in healthy donors. A multiplex PCR was run with 60 Vbeta primers and 13 Jbeta primers. The repertoire was sequenced with immunoSEQ multiplex PCR; TCRdb's copy has only in-frame clones and lacks some. The sample lists about 150,000 clones, roughly three quarters occurring once. Sequenced: PBMCs. These receptor sequences come from a woman aged 35 to 49 in good health and CMV-seronegative.

This chain uses TRBV4-1 with TRBJ1-1; a weak D match, TRBD1 (5 bases). Trimming removed 4 bases at V and 1 base at J, with 19 bases between. CDR3 length equals 17 residues. Germline loops: CDR1 MGHRA, CDR2 YSYEKL. The CDR3 reads CASSRVGLGAGNTEAFF. Written as DNA, the CDR3 is TGCGCCAGCAGCCGGGTCGGTTTAGGGGCCGGGAACACTGAAGCTTTCTTT.

The chain links TRBV6-4 to TRBJ2-5; D is uncertain. Trimming stripped 5 bases from V and 3 bases from J, with 13 bases between. This CDR3 has 14 residues. Germline loops: CDR1 MRHNA, CDR2 SNTAGT. DNA of the CDR3: TGTGCCAGCAGTCGTACAGACGGCGAAGAGACCCAGTACTTC. It is translated as CASSRTDGEETQYF.

The V and J genes are TRBV19 and TRBJ2-3; TRBD2 agrees at 7 bases. This CDR3 is 14 amino acids long. Germline CDR1 reads LNHDA; CDR2 reads SQIVND (reference sequence). J was trimmed by 6 bases and V by 1 base; bases with no gene match: 4. CDR3 region: CASSIGWGGDTQYF. CDR3 sequence (DNA): TGTGCCAGTAGTATAGGTTGGGGGGGGGATACGCAGTATTTT.

This clone was seen a handful of times. The chain recombines TRBV4-1 with TRBJ1-5; D might be TRBD1 (6 bases). The CDR3 is made up of 15 amino acids. Germline lookup yields CDR1 MGHRA and CDR2 YSYEKL. V lost 4 bases and J 6 bases, leaving 16 bases between the germline ends. The CDR3 region has the DNA TGCGCCAGCAGCCCTACAGGGACATCGTCTCAGCCCCAGCATTTT. Its protein is CASSPTGTSSQPQHF.

The gene calls are TRBV28 and TRBJ2-5; unclear D gene. The CDR3 consists of 13 residues. CDR1 MDHEN and CDR2 SYDVKM come from the germline V gene. The V end was cut by 2 bases, the J end by 6 bases, with 10 bases between. DNA of the CDR3: TGTGCCAGCAGTTTACCGCCGGTACAGACCCAGTACTTC. Translation: CASSLPPVQTQYF.

The sample holds a few counts of this clone. The V call is TRBV5-1, the J call TRBJ1-2, with TRBD1 matching 8 bases. CDR1 SGHRS and CDR2 YFSETQ come from the germline V gene. This CDR3 has 17 amino acids. The V segment lost 5 bases and the J segment 5 bases; nucleotides outside the gene matches: 17. CDR3 in DNA: TGCGCCAGCAGTCTTAGGGGCAGGGGGCAGATTAGTTATGGCTACACCTTC. Encoded protein: CASSLRGRGQISYGYTF.

The table lists this clone with a count of one. The chain has TRBV11-2 and TRBJ1-2; 8 bases align to TRBD1. The CDR3 length is 18 residues. Germline V gene sequence: CDR1 SGHAT, CDR2 FQNNGV. The trim removed 0 bases at V and 0 bases at J, leaving 9 bases unmatched. In DNA, the CDR3 is TGTGCCAGCAGCTTAGAAGGACAGGGAAGTGAGTCTAACTATGGCTACACCTTC. Translated: CASSLEGQGSESNYGYTF.

In its sample, this clone is medium-sized. The chain joins TRBV4-2 to TRBJ2-1; TRBD2 matches at 11 bases. CDR1 is LGHNA and CDR2 is YNFKEQ in the germline V gene. V dropped 4 bases and J dropped 4; count of bases not matched to a gene: 3. This CDR3 contains 15 residues. CDR3 DNA sequence: TGTGCCAGCAGCCCACTAGCGGGGGAGTACAATGAGCAGTTCTTC. Its translation: CASSPLAGEYNEQFF.

The chain links TRBV4-1 to TRBJ2-1; TRBD2 agrees at 9 bases. The V segment lost 0 bases and the J segment 15 bases; nucleotides outside the gene matches: 6. Per germline, CDR1 MGHRA and CDR2 YSYEKL. There are 13 residues in the CDR3. The CDR3 DNA is TGCGCCAGCAGCCAAGACAAGGGGACTAGCTCGTTCTTC. This codes for CASSQDKGTSSFF.

The V call is TRBV4-2, the J call TRBJ1-5, with D maybe TRBD1 (5 bases). Germline V gene sequence: CDR1 LGHNA, CDR2 YNFKEQ. The CDR3 spans 16 residues. V was cut by 2 bases and J by 4 bases, with 15 bases left in between. The CDR3 reads CASSQHGQSFNQPQHF. The CDR3 nucleotides are TGTGCCAGCAGCCAACACGGACAAAGCTTTAATCAGCCCCAGCATTTT.

The chain links TRBV7-6 to TRBJ2-2; tentative D call: TRBD2 (5 bases). This CDR3 spans 16 amino acids. Trimming stripped 5 bases from V and 4 bases from J, with 17 bases between. In germline, CDR1 is SGHVS, CDR2 FNYEAQ. The CDR3 protein is CASSQEPGAGTGELFF. The CDR3 nucleotides read TGTGCCAGCAGCCAAGAACCGGGCGCGGGCACCGGGGAGCTGTTTTTT.

Remarks on this clone: A read error may produce the germline difference seen at one junction end. The chain links TRBV7-9 to TRBJ2-7; 7 nucleotides agree with TRBD2. The CDR3 sequence is 11 residues long. Germline V lookup: CDR1 SEHNR, CDR2 FQNEAQ (reference sequence). The CDR3 coding sequence is TGTGCCAGCAGCGGGGGGGACTGGAAAGACTTC. The encoded protein is CASSGGDWKDF.

This clone showed up just once. V and J are TRBV6-6 and TRBJ1-5; no reliable D call. The CDR3 length is 13 residues. Trimming stripped 0 bases from V and 8 bases from J, with 8 bases between. Germline V lookup: CDR1 MNHNY, CDR2 SVGAGI (reference sequence). The CDR3 spells CASSYSRGEPQHF. Here the CDR3 DNA reads TGTGCCAGCAGTTACTCTCGGGGTGAGCCCCAGCATTTT.